Each of the 5 T cell receptor beta chains below was sequenced from the same sample in a study of metastatic and nonmetastatic thyroid tumors. Thyroid surgery was performed in patients who had received no treatment beforehand. TCRdb re-clonotyped the PCR reads via MiXCR. The sample records some 24,000 clones, under 25% being singletons. The material sequenced was blood. All receptors come from a male donor with papillary thyroid cancer or a benign thyroid nodule (not recorded which). Some clones in this sample may be carry-over from other donors' samples.

By its share, this clone is medium-sized. The rearrangement joins TRBV4-2 to TRBJ2-7, with D hard to call. The CDR3 totals 14 residues. Trimming stripped 1 base from V and 5 bases from J, with 12 bases between. Germline CDR1 and CDR2: LGHNA and YNFKEQ. CDR3 in DNA: TGTGCCAGCAGCCAAGGCGATAGTACCCACGAGCAGTACTTC. This codes for CASSQGDSTHEQYF.

This clone was counted at least ten times. V usage is TRBV20-1 and J usage is TRBJ1-3, with D unclear. This CDR3 contains 15 residues. Trimming stripped 3 bases from V and 3 bases from J, with 15 bases between. CDR1 DFQATT and CDR2 SNEGSKA come from the germline V gene (reference sequence). CDR3 coding DNA: TGCAGTGCTAGGGAGGGTGAGGGCCTTGGAAACACCATATATTTT. Translating it yields CSAREGEGLGNTIYF.

This clone was found many times. This chain links TRBV29-1 with TRBJ2-7; D gene ambiguous. The CDR3 length is 13 residues. V was pared by 0 bases and J by 2 bases, with 8 bases between. Germline V gives CDR1 SQVTM, CDR2 ANQGSEA. The chain's CDR3 is CSVEEGRTYEQYF. The CDR3, as DNA: TGCAGCGTTGAAGAGGGCAGGACCTACGAGCAGTACTTC.

By its share, this clone is medium-sized. The V call is TRBV6-1, the J call TRBJ1-1, with D hard to call. This CDR3 is built from 15 residues. Germline V CDR1 and CDR2: MNHNS, SASEGT. The V end lost 5 bases, the J end lost 5 bases, and 18 bases lay between the germline ends. The DNA of the CDR3 is TGTGCCAGCAGTCATTCCCTTGATAGTACAACTGAAGCTTTCTTT. This sequence encodes CASSHSLDSTTEAFF.

This clone was picked up many times. A much larger clone differs by one base, so this may be a read error. The V and J genes are TRBV19 and TRBJ2-2, with D perhaps assigned TRBD1 or TRBD2 (5 bases each). This CDR3 is built from 15 residues. Germline CDR1 reads LNHDA; CDR2 reads SQIVND (reference sequence). V lost 1 base to trimming and J lost 9 bases, with 15 bases between them. The CDR3 loop reads CASSIGMWGIWELFF. The CDR3 coding sequence is TGTGCCAGTAGTATAGGGATGTGGGGGATCTGGGAGCTGTTTTTT. Together with reference TRBV19 and TRBJ2-2, the CDR3 gives the full variable domain: DGGITQSPKYLFRKEGQNVTLSCEQNLNHDAMYWYRQDPGQGLRLIYYSQIVNDFQKGDIAEGYSVSREKKESFPLTVTSAQKNPTAFYLCASSIGMWGIWELFFGEGSRLTVL.